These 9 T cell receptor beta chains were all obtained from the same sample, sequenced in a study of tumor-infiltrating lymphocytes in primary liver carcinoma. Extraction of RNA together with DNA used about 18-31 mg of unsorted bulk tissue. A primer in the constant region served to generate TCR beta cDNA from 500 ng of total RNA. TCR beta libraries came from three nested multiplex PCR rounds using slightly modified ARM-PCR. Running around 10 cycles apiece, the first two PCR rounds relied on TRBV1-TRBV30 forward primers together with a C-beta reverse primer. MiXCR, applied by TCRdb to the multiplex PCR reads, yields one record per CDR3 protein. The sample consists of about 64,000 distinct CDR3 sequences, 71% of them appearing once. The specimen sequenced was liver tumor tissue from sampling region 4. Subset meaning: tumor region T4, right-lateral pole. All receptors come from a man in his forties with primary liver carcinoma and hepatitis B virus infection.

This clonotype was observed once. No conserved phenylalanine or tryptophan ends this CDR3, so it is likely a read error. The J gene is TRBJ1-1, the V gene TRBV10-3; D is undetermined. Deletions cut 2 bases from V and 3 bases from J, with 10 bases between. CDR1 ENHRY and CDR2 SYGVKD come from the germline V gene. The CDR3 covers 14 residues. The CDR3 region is CAISEPKKHTEAFR. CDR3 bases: TGTGCCATCAGTGAGCCAAAGAAACACACTGAAGCTTTCCGT.

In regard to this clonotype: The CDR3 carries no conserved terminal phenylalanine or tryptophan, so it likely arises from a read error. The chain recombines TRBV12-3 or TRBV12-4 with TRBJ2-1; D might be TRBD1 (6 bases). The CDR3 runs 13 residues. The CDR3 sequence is CGTRGRQYNEQFY. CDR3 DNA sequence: TGTGGCACCAGGGGCAGGCAATACAATGAGCAGTTCTAC.

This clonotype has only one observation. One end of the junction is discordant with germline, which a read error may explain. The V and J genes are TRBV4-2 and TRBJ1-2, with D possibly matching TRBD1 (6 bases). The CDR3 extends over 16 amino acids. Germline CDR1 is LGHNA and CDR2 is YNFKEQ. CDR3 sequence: CANSHGRQEGFYGYTF. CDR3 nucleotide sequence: TGTGCCAACAGCCATGGTCGACAGGAGGGGTTCTATGGCTACACCTTC.

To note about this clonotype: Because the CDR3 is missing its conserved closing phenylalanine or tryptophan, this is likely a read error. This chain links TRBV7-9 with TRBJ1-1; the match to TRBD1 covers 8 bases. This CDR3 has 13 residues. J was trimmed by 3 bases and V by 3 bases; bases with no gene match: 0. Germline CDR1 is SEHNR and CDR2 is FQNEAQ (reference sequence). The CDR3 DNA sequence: TGTGCCAGCAGCTTGACAGGGGACACTGAAGCTTTCTTA. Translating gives CASSLTGDTEAFL.

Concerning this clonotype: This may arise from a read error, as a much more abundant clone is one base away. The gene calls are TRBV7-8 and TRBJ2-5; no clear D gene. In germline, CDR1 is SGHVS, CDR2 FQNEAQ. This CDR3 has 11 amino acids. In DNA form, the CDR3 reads TGTGCCTGCAGCTTAGGCGAGACCCAGTACTTC. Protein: CACSLGETQYF.

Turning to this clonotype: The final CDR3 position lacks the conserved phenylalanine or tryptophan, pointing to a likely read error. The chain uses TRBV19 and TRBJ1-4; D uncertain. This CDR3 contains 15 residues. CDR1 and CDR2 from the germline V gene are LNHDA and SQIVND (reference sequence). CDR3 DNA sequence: TGTGCTAGTAGTTCTCCATCGGGCGGACGGGAAACACTGTTTTTA. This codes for CASSSPSGGRETLFL.

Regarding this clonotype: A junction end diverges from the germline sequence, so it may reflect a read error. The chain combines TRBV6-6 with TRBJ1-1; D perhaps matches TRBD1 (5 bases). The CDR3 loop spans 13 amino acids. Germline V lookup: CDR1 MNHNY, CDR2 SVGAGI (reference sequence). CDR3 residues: CASSAVGTTEASF. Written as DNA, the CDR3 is TGTGCCAGCAGCGCAGTGGGGACTACTGAAGCTTCCTTT.

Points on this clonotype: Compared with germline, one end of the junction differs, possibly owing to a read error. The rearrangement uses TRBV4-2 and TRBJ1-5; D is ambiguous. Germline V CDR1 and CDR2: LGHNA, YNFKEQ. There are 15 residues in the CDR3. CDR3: CASSQNLKSNQPQQF. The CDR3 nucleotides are TGTGCCAGCAGCCAAAATTTAAAGTCAAATCAGCCCCAGCAATTT.

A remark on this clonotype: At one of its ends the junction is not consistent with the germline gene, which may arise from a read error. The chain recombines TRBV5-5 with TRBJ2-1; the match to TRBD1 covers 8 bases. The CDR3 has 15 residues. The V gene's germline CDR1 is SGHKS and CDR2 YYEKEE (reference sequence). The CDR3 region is CAISLGQGSYNEQLF. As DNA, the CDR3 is TGTGCCATCAGCCTTGGACAGGGTTCCTACAATGAGCAGCTCTTC.